The entry below describes one T cell receptor beta chain. Its antigen is as yet unknown. Preparation of the TCRbeta library was carried out with unique molecular identifiers. TCRdb processed the PCR reads anew with MiXCR; each CDR3 protein has one entry. The sample includes hundreds of thousands of distinct CDR3 sequences, about an eighth of them seen just once. The data were taken from a study of T-cell reconstitution after alpha-beta-depleted transplantation in children. Study-level findings and limits: T-cell counts and diversity at one year following transplant were attributed mainly to newly produced T cells.

The CDR3 has 14 residues. From germline, CDR1 is SNHLY and CDR2 FYNNEI. V shed 4 bases and J shed 2 bases, with 8 bases lying between them. The rearrangement joins TRBV2 to TRBJ2-2, with D perhaps TRBD1 (6 bases). The sequence came from a girl aged 2 to 9 with congenital amegakaryocytic thrombocytopenia, due to receive a stem cell transplant. Here the sequenced sample was PBMCs, taken before TCRalphabeta/CD19-depleted stem cell transplant. CDR3 region: CASSGTVNTGELFF. CDR3 nucleotides: TGTGCCAGCAGTGGGACAGTCAACACCGGGGAGCTGTTTTTT.